Listed here are 27 T cell receptor beta chains from one sample, sequenced in a study of T cell repertoires in cytomegalovirus infection. From the reads, TCRdb called clonotypes with MiXCR, one entry per CDR3 protein. The sample carries hundreds of thousands of distinct CDR3 sequences, more than 40% recorded once. Antigen specificity for these receptors is unknown. The sample here was cultured PBMCs, taken from culture after CMV antigen stimulation. Receptor source: a human donor in good health (CMV status not recorded). Some clones in this sample may be carry-over from other donors' samples.

This clonotype was counted a few times. The chain recombines TRBV6-5 with TRBJ2-3; D is uncertain. V lost 5 bases to trimming and J lost 4 bases, with 10 bases between them. Germline CDR1 and CDR2: MNHEY and SVGAGI. The CDR3 contains 13 residues. CDR3 sequence: CASSISKADTQYF. CDR3 in DNA: TGTGCCAGCAGTATAAGCAAGGCAGATACGCAGTATTTT.

This clonotype has a handful of counts. Here the CDR3 reads CASSHSRQGFGYTF. CDR3 sequence (DNA): TGCGCCAGCAGTCATTCACGACAGGGTTTTGGCTACACCTTC. The chain combines TRBV23-1 with TRBJ1-2; 7 bases map to TRBD1. TRBV23-1 is designated an ORF whose function remains uncertain. The CDR3 length is 14 residues. Unmatched junction bases numbered 8, after V lost 3 bases and J lost 7 bases.

This clonotype came up a few times. The V call is TRBV5-1, the J call TRBJ2-7; no clear D gene. The germline CDR1 and CDR2 sequences are SGHRS and YFSETQ. Trimming stripped 5 bases from V and 2 bases from J, with 14 bases between. The CDR3 is 14 residues long. CDR3 amino acids: CASRDTSEAYEQYF. The CDR3 nucleotides read TGCGCCAGCAGAGACACGTCAGAAGCCTACGAGCAGTACTTC.

The rearrangement links TRBV12-3 or TRBV12-4 to TRBJ2-7; tentatively, D is TRBD1 (6 bases). The germline V and J ends were trimmed by 5 bases and 6 bases, with 17 bases remaining between them. The CDR3 has 14 amino acids. The CDR3 region has the DNA TGTGCCAGCAGTGAGACAGGCATTAGGGGCGAGCAGTACTTC. Its protein is CASSETGIRGEQYF.

This clonotype was picked up a small number of times. CDR3 amino acids: CASSFPDTGELFF. The CDR3 DNA follows: TGTGCCAGCAGCTTCCCCGACACCGGGGAGCTGTTTTTT. The V and J genes are TRBV5-6 and TRBJ2-2; unclear D gene. Germline CDR1 SGHDT, CDR2 YYEEEE. CDR3 size: 13 residues. Deletions cut 2 bases from V and 3 bases from J, with 5 bases between. The complete variable domain, with remaining parts taken from reference TRBV5-6 and TRBJ2-2, reads DAGVTQSPTHLIKTRGQQVTLRCSPKSGHDTVSWYQQALGQGPQFIFQYYEEEERQRGNFPDRFSGHQFPNYSSELNVNALLLGDSALYLCASSFPDTGELFFGEGSRLTVL.

The chain carries TRBV7-9 and TRBJ1-5, with D possibly matching TRBD1 (5 bases). The germline V and J ends were trimmed by 1 base and 11 bases, with 12 bases remaining between them. CDR1 SEHNR and CDR2 FQNEAQ come from the germline V gene (reference sequence). This CDR3 is 13 amino acids long. The DNA for the CDR3 is TGTGCCAGCAGCTTAGATGGGGGGGTAGCCCAGCATTTT. It codes for CASSLDGGVAQHF.

This clonotype was seen only a few times. V is TRBV7-9 and J is TRBJ2-1, with D maybe TRBD2 (6 bases). Trimming took 2 bases from V and 5 from J, leaving 19 bases between them. The CDR3 covers 17 residues. Germline V CDR1 and CDR2: SEHNR, FQNEAQ (reference sequence). CDR3 in DNA: TGTGCCAGCAGCTTAATCGGGTCGGGAGTAGGGCACAATGAGCAGTTCTTC. Translated: CASSLIGSGVGHNEQFF. The full variable domain, with the rest looked up from reference TRBV7-9 and TRBJ2-1, is DTGVSQNPRHKITKRGQNVTFRCDPISEHNRLYWYRQTLGQGPEFLTYFQNEAQLEKSRLLSDRFSAERPKGSFSTLEIQRTEQGDSAMYLCASSLIGSGVGHNEQFFGPGTRLTVL.

The DNA of the CDR3 is TGTGCTAGTGCCCCCCCCCCCGGACTAGCGGATTACAATGAGCAGTTCTTC. Its protein is CASAPPPGLADYNEQFF. The chain has TRBV12-5 and TRBJ2-1; 10 bases map to TRBD2. The CDR3 has 17 amino acids. V was pared by 7 bases and J by 4 bases, with 13 bases of the junction left unmatched. Germline V gene data show CDR1 as LGHNT and CDR2 as FRNRAP. Based on the CDR3 plus reference TRBV12-5 and TRBJ2-1, the full variable domain is DARVTQTPRHKVTEMGQEVTMRCQPILGHNTVFWYRQTMMQGLELLAYFRNRAPLDDSGMPKDRFSAEMPDATLATLKIQPSEPRDSAVYFCASAPPPGLADYNEQFFGPGTRLTVL.

The chain recombines TRBV20-1 with TRBJ1-2, with a weak D call TRBD1 (6 bases). The CDR3 runs 13 residues. V gave up 6 bases and J gave up 6 bases, with 17 bases separating them. The germline V gene encodes CDR1 DFQATT and CDR2 SNEGSKA (reference sequence). The CDR3 bases are TGCAGTGCAGATACAGGGAGCACGGATGGCTACACCTTC. Amino acids: CSADTGSTDGYTF.

The V and J genes are TRBV20-1 and TRBJ2-7; D gene uncertain. Trimming took 6 bases from V and 4 from J, leaving 16 bases between them. Germline V gene data show CDR1 as DFQATT and CDR2 as SNEGSKA (reference sequence). This CDR3 contains 13 residues. CDR3 residues: CSAQDPMVYEQYF. DNA of the CDR3: TGCAGTGCCCAGGACCCCATGGTTTACGAGCAGTACTTC.

The gene calls are TRBV7-4 and TRBJ2-3; 14 bases are a match to TRBD2. The CDR3 runs 15 residues. With V trimmed by 4 bases and J by 11 bases, 8 bases remained unmatched. From germline, CDR1 is SGHVT and CDR2 SQSDAQ. CDR3 sequence reads: CASSSGLAGVYKQYF. DNA for the CDR3: TGTGCCAGCAGCTCGGGACTAGCGGGAGTTTATAAGCAGTATTTT.

This clonotype was detected only a few times. The V gene is TRBV4-3, the J gene TRBJ2-7; D is unclear. This CDR3 is built from 15 residues. Germline loops: CDR1 LGHNA, CDR2 YSLEER. V was clipped by 2 bases and J by 3 bases, with 14 bases between them. The CDR3 nucleotides are TGCGCCAGCAGCCAATCCCGGGTCGCTGTCTACGAGCAGTACTTC. It codes for CASSQSRVAVYEQYF.

This clonotype was counted a few times. This chain links TRBV2 with TRBJ2-2; the match to TRBD1 covers 9 bases. The CDR3 loop spans 15 amino acids. CDR1 and CDR2 (germline): SNHLY, FYNNEI. V lost 8 bases, J lost 3 bases, and 7 bases stayed unmatched. CDR3 residues: CASGGQGQYTGELFF. The CDR3 DNA is TGTGCCAGCGGAGGACAGGGGCAGTACACCGGGGAGCTGTTTTTT.

This chain links TRBV10-3 with TRBJ2-1; 8 positions match TRBD2. V trimming: 6 bases; J trimming: 4 bases; junction bases outside the gene matches: 5. The CDR3 contains 14 residues. Germline CDR1 ENHRY, CDR2 SYGVKD. This CDR3 is CAIRVAGRYNEQFF. The CDR3 DNA follows: TGTGCCATCAGGGTAGCGGGGAGGTACAATGAGCAGTTCTTC.

The chain employs TRBV20-1 and TRBJ1-2; D is undetermined. The V end lost 5 bases, the J end lost 4 bases, and 17 bases lay between the germline ends. CDR1 and CDR2 (germline): DFQATT, SNEGSKA (reference sequence). This CDR3 spans 14 amino acids. In DNA form, the CDR3 reads TGCAGTGCTCAGTCCCCGCGGTTGGGCTATGGCTACACCTTC. Translating gives CSAQSPRLGYGYTF.

The chain employs TRBV18 and TRBJ1-3, with D uncertain. V was shortened by 3 bases and J by 2 bases, with 8 bases between the two germline ends. Germline-derived CDR1 and CDR2 are KGHSH and LQKENI. This CDR3 is 14 amino acids long. In nucleotides, the CDR3 is TGTGCCAGCTCACCGGGCCAACCTGGAAACACCATATATTTT. This codes for CASSPGQPGNTIYF.

The V gene is TRBV7-8, the J gene TRBJ2-1, with D maybe TRBD2 (6 bases). Looked up from germline, CDR1 is SGHVS and CDR2 is FQNEAQ. CDR3 length equals 15 residues. V was pared by 5 bases and J by 9 bases, with 20 bases between. CDR3 sequence reads: CASSGSAGPWGEQFF. As DNA, the CDR3 is TGTGCCAGCAGCGGATCAGCGGGCCCCTGGGGTGAGCAGTTCTTC.

The chain links TRBV5-5 to TRBJ2-2, with TRBD2 matching over 8 bases. The length of the CDR3 is 14 residues. The germline CDR1 and CDR2 sequences are SGHKS and YYEKEE (reference sequence). J was trimmed by 6 bases and V by 7 bases; bases with no gene match: 8. For the CDR3, the DNA is TGTGCCAGCCGACCTAGCGGGTACTCCGGGGAGCTGTTTTTT. Protein product: CASRPSGYSGELFF.

The chain is built from TRBV20-1 and TRBJ1-1; D uncertain. The CDR3 is made up of 13 amino acids. V lost 3 bases and J 5 bases, leaving 13 bases between the germline ends. Germline lookup yields CDR1 DFQATT and CDR2 SNEGSKA (reference sequence). CDR3 bases: TGCAGTGCTAGGCCGACGGGCAGGACTGAAGCTTTCTTT. Amino acids: CSARPTGRTEAFF.

This sequence joins TRBV20-1 and TRBJ2-5; no clear D gene. Deletions cut 6 bases from V and 7 bases from J, with 9 bases between. CDR3 length: 10 residues. The germline CDR1 and CDR2 sequences are DFQATT and SNEGSKA (reference sequence). CDR3 bases: TGCAGTGCCAATTCAGGGACCCAGTACTTC. Translating it yields CSANSGTQYF.

The chain employs TRBV29-1 and TRBJ1-2; 8 positions match TRBD1. The CDR3 extends over 15 amino acids. After removal of 7 bases from V and 4 bases from J, the junction contained 14 bases not matched to a gene. Per the germline V gene, CDR1 is SQVTM and CDR2 is ANQGSEA. The CDR3 region is CSGDKLDRAAYGYTF. CDR3 in DNA: TGCAGCGGGGACAAGTTGGACAGGGCTGCCTATGGCTACACCTTC.

This chain connects TRBV5-4 to TRBJ1-3; the D gene is possibly TRBD1 (5 bases). V was clipped by 2 bases and J by 3 bases, with 9 bases between them. The CDR3 spans 14 residues. Germline assignment: CDR1 SGHNT and CDR2 YYREEE (reference sequence). This CDR3 reads CASSFREDGNTIYF. The DNA of the CDR3 is TGTGCCAGCAGCTTCAGGGAGGATGGAAACACCATATATTTT.

The CDR3 region is CASKHYSNQPQHF. The CDR3, as DNA: TGTGCCAGTAAGCACTATAGCAATCAGCCCCAGCATTTT. The chain is built from TRBV19 and TRBJ1-5, with D uncertain. This CDR3 comprises 13 residues. V lost 7 bases and J lost 0, with 7 bases in between. From germline, CDR1 is LNHDA and CDR2 SQIVND (reference sequence).

There are a few counts of this clonotype. The V call is TRBV5-6, the J call TRBJ2-1; TRBD1 is a possible D gene (5 bases). The germline V gene encodes CDR1 SGHDT and CDR2 YYEEEE. CDR3 length equals 15 residues. Deletions cut 4 bases from V and 0 bases from J, with 11 bases between. The CDR3 spells CASSAMQGSYNEQFF. The CDR3, as DNA: TGTGCCAGCAGCGCCATGCAGGGCTCCTACAATGAGCAGTTCTTC.

The genes are TRBV20-1 and TRBJ2-3; D not resolved. V gave up 3 bases and J gave up 2 bases, with 21 bases separating them. CDR1 and CDR2 (germline): DFQATT, SNEGSKA (reference sequence). CDR3 length: 17 residues. DNA of the CDR3: TGCAGTGCTAGGATACCGCGGATTCGGGCGTACACAGATACGCAGTATTTT. Translation: CSARIPRIRAYTDTQYF.

A few counts support this clonotype. This chain links TRBV29-1 with TRBJ2-1; D is ambiguous. V lost 5 bases to trimming and J lost 0 bases, with 17 bases between them. CDR3 length equals 16 residues. Germline V gives CDR1 SQVTM, CDR2 ANQGSEA. The CDR3 spells CSVLLAAGTSYNEQFF. CDR3 DNA sequence: TGCAGCGTTCTCCTGGCGGCAGGAACCTCCTACAATGAGCAGTTCTTC.

The chain carries TRBV2 and TRBJ1-1; possible D gene TRBD1, 5 bases. This CDR3 has 14 amino acids. V dropped 6 bases and J dropped 2 bases, with 13 bases sitting between them. From germline, CDR1 is SNHLY and CDR2 FYNNEI. CDR3 bases: TGTGCCAGCAGCCACGACAGCTTAAACACTGAAGCTTTCTTT. It is translated as CASSHDSLNTEAFF.